The 15 T cell receptor beta chains below come from one sample, sequenced in a study of vaccination and CD4 T cells after COVID-19 (dated 2022 in TCRdb). No antigen has been identified for these receptors. The treatment or condition label corresponds to: roughly ten-day PBMC culture with coronavirus spike peptide pools or control peptides (ViraFEST assay). Library prep was done by PCR. The run used an Illumina iSeq 100. TCR sequencing of DNA from cultured CD4+ T cells used the Oncomine TCR Beta short-read assay at the Johns Hopkins FTIC core. TCRdb redid the processing of the public reads, applying fastp at Q25 and MiXCR, and retained in-frame beta chains. Entries are consolidated by CDR3 protein sequence, retaining the most common genes and DNA. A total of some 11,000 distinct CDR3 sequences appear in this sample, under 40% of them only once. Together, the top ten hold approximately 15% of the sample.

The sequences come from CD4+ T cells from blood, cultured in vitro, collected after SARS-CoV-2 vaccination. Receptors originate from a human donor who had recovered from COVID-19.

This clonotype was seen a few times. The gene calls are TRBV6-2 or TRBV6-3 and TRBJ1-2, with D possibly TRBD1 on 6 matching bases. V was pared by 5 bases and J by 6 bases, with 10 bases between. Germline values: CDR1 MNHEY, CDR2 SVGEGT. The CDR3 runs to 12 residues. The chain's CDR3 is CASSLRQDGYTF. The CDR3 DNA follows: TGTGCCAGCAGTCTAAGACAGGATGGCTACACCTTC.

Within the sample, this clonotype is large (0.1 to 1%). The chain joins TRBV12-3 or TRBV12-4 to TRBJ2-1, with D possibly being TRBD1 or TRBD2 (6 bases each). The CDR3 is 13 residues long. V lost 1 base and J 9 bases, leaving 10 bases between the germline ends. The chain's CDR3 is CASSLGEDSEQFF. The CDR3 DNA reads as TGTGCCAGCAGTTTAGGGGAGGACAGTGAGCAGTTCTTC.

This clonotype has more than one count but fewer than ten. The chain has TRBV6-2 or TRBV6-3 and TRBJ2-5, with D possibly matching TRBD2 (6 bases). The germline V gene encodes CDR1 MNHEY and CDR2 SVGEGT. V was shortened by 5 bases and J by 5 bases, with 21 bases between the two germline ends. This CDR3 has 16 amino acids. CDR3: CASSRTGLRTGETQYF. DNA for the CDR3: TGTGCCAGCAGTCGAACGGGACTGAGGACCGGGGAGACCCAGTACTTC.

As DNA, the CDR3 is TGTGCCAGCAGCGTAGCTTCAGACACGTCCTATAATTCACCCCTCCACTTT. This codes for CASSVASDTSYNSPLHF. The chain carries TRBV9 and TRBJ1-6; D call uncertain. The CDR3 spans 17 residues. Between the trimmed V and J ends, which lost 0 bases and 1 base, there was a span of 11 bases. Germline V gene sequence: CDR1 SGDLS, CDR2 YYNGEE.

The gene calls are TRBV6-1 and TRBJ1-5; tentative D call: TRBD1 (6 bases). V was clipped by 6 bases and J by 1 base, with 13 bases between them. The CDR3 covers 15 residues. Germline CDR1 and CDR2: MNHNS and SASEGT. The CDR3 nucleotides read TGTGCCAGCAGCGAAACGGGACACAGCAATCAGCCCCAGCATTTT. This gives the protein CASSETGHSNQPQHF.

This sequence joins TRBV6-2 or TRBV6-3 and TRBJ2-1; 9 bases line up with TRBD1. The CDR3 runs to 15 residues. Germline lookup yields CDR1 MNHEY and CDR2 SVGEGT. The V segment lost 5 bases and the J segment 9 bases; nucleotides outside the gene matches: 11. CDR3 residues: CASSKIRDRAPEQFF. The CDR3 nucleotides are TGTGCCAGCAGTAAAATACGGGACAGGGCTCCTGAGCAGTTCTTC.

V gene TRBV7-8 combines with J gene TRBJ2-5; D remains ambiguous. V lost 2 bases, J lost 6 bases, and 7 bases lay in between. The germline gives CDR1 SGHVS, CDR2 FQNEAQ. The CDR3 spans 12 residues. This CDR3 reads CASSLILQTQYF. DNA for the CDR3: TGTGCCAGCAGCTTAATCCTCCAGACCCAGTACTTC.

This clonotype showed up just a few times. The chain carries TRBV10-3 and TRBJ2-3; TRBD2 matches 10 bases. Per germline, CDR1 ENHRY and CDR2 SYGVKD. The ends lost 7 bases at V and 3 bases at J; junction bases unmatched: 7. The CDR3 totals 15 residues. The CDR3: CAIMGASGSTDTQYF. The CDR3, as DNA: TGTGCCATCATGGGCGCTAGCGGGAGTACAGATACGCAGTATTTT.

The J gene is TRBJ2-1, the V gene TRBV19, with TRBD1 matching 11 bases. The CDR3 spans 17 residues. The junction had 10 bases not matched to a gene; V was cut back by 2 bases and J by 7 bases. In germline, CDR1 is LNHDA, CDR2 SQIVND (reference sequence). The CDR3 DNA reads as TGTGCCAGTAGTATATGGGTCGGGACAGGGGGTCGAAATGAGCAGTTCTTC. Translation: CASSIWVGTGGRNEQFF. The variable domain in full, with the rest retrieved from reference TRBV19 and TRBJ2-1, is DGGITQSPKYLFRKEGQNVTLSCEQNLNHDAMYWYRQDPGQGLRLIYYSQIVNDFQKGDIAEGYSVSREKKESFPLTVTSAQKNPTAFYLCASSIWVGTGGRNEQFFGPGTRLTVL.

V usage is TRBV19 and J usage is TRBJ2-5, with D maybe TRBD2 (6 bases). Germline CDR1 LNHDA, CDR2 SQIVND (reference sequence). This CDR3 is 15 amino acids long. Trimming pared 3 bases from V and 2 bases from J, leaving 13 bases between. The CDR3 DNA is TGTGCCAGTAGTATGGTCGGGAGACTTCAAGAGACCCAGTACTTC. Translation gives CASSMVGRLQETQYF.

This clonotype came up once. The rearrangement joins TRBV28 to TRBJ2-7; a weak D match, TRBD2 (5 bases). The germline gives CDR1 MDHEN, CDR2 SYDVKM. The length of the CDR3 is 13 residues. V dropped 2 bases and J dropped 3 bases, with 8 bases sitting between them. CDR3 in amino acids: CASSLEGVYEQYF. CDR3 coding DNA: TGTGCCAGCAGTTTAGAGGGAGTCTACGAGCAGTACTTC. Based on the CDR3 plus reference TRBV28 and TRBJ2-7, the full variable domain is DVKVTQSSRYLVKRTGEKVFLECVQDMDHENMFWYRQDPGLGLRLIYFSYDVKMKEKGDIPEGYSVSREKKERFSLILESASTNQTSMYLCASSLEGVYEQYFGPGTRLTVT.

This clonotype turned up a few times. This chain links TRBV28 with TRBJ1-2; D is perhaps TRBD1 (6 bases). The CDR3 runs 16 residues. The ends were cut back, 4 bases at V and 4 bases at J, with 19 bases in the middle. Germline V gene lookup returns CDR1 MDHEN and CDR2 SYDVKM. The CDR3 DNA sequence: TGTGCCAGCAGTTCCCCGAACACAGGGCAAGGCTATGGCTACACCTTC. Encoded protein: CASSSPNTGQGYGYTF.

This clonotype has a handful of counts. The chain combines TRBV20-1 with TRBJ2-3; no clear D gene. The CDR3 consists of 12 residues. Trimming took 6 bases from V and 3 from J, leaving 10 bases between them. Germline lookup yields CDR1 DFQATT and CDR2 SNEGSKA (reference sequence). For the CDR3, the DNA is TGCAGTGCCACACCAAATACAGATACGCAGTATTTT. The encoded protein is CSATPNTDTQYF.

This clonotype has only a few counts. The chain recombines TRBV11-3 with TRBJ2-1; no firm D call. Germline lookup yields CDR1 SGHNT and CDR2 YENEEA. V was pared by 2 bases and J by 9 bases, with 8 bases between. The CDR3 has 12 amino acids. CDR3 nucleotides: TGTGCCAGCAGCTTAACTTCGGGTGAGCAGTTCTTC. This gives the protein CASSLTSGEQFF.

This rearrangement joins TRBV20-1 to TRBJ2-5; D unresolved. CDR3 length: 14 residues. The V gene lost 6 bases and the J gene lost 4 bases, with 18 bases spanning the gap. CDR1 is DFQATT and CDR2 is SNEGSKA in the germline V gene (reference sequence). The CDR3 DNA reads TGCAGTGCCCAGACGGACCTCCACGGAGAGACCCAGTACTTC. Amino acid sequence: CSAQTDLHGETQYF.